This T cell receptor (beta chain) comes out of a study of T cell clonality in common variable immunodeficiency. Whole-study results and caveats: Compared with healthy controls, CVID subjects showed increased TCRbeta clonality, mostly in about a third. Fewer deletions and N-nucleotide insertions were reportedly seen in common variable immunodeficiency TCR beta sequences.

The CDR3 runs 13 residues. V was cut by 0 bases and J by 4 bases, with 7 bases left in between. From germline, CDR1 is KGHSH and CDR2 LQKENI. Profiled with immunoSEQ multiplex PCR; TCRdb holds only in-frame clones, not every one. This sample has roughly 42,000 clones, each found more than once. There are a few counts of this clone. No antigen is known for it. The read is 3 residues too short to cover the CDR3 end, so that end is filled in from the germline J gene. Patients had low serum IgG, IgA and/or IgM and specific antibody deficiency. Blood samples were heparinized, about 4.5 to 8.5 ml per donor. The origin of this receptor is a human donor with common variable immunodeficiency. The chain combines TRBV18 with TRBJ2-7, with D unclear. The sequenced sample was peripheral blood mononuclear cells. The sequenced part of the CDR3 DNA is TGTGCCAGCTCACCACCGGGCCGGTACGAG. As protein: CASSPPGRYE. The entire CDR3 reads CASSPPGRYEQYF.